One and the same sample provided the 25 T cell receptor beta chains below, sequenced in a study of chemoradiotherapy in HPV16-positive cancers. Data came from immunoSEQ multiplex PCR; TCRdb stores just in-frame clones and leaves some out. This sample has about 5,200 clones, with around 85% found just once. The sequencing here drew on tumor tissue, taken from a patient who underwent chemoradiotherapy. Receptors were obtained from a human donor with HPV-associated anogenital cancer.

CDR3 DNA sequence: TGTGCCAGCAGCTCAATAGGCGGACAGTATGGCTACACCTTC. As protein: CASSSIGGQYGYTF. The V call is TRBV7-9, the J call TRBJ1-2, with D maybe TRBD1 (6 bases). With 4 bases removed from V and 5 bases from J, the gap between germline ends came to 14 bases. Germline V lookup: CDR1 SEHNR, CDR2 FQNEAQ (reference sequence). CDR3 size: 14 residues.

The chain carries TRBV27 and TRBJ2-5, with TRBD1 as a possible D gene (6 bases). V was cut by 2 bases and J by 4 bases, with 14 bases left in between. This CDR3 has 15 residues. The germline gives CDR1 MNHEY, CDR2 SMNVEV (reference sequence). The CDR3 protein is CASSLRGREGETQYF. In nucleotides, the CDR3 is TGTGCCAGCAGTTTAAGGGGGAGAGAGGGAGAGACCCAGTACTTC.

The chain combines TRBV7-9 with TRBJ1-4; D ambiguous. Germline-derived CDR1 and CDR2 are SEHNR and FQNEAQ (reference sequence). The CDR3 runs to 16 residues. Trimming removed 2 bases from V and 0 bases from J, with 10 bases in between. CDR3 in amino acids: CASSLRGVATNEKLFF. CDR3 bases: TGTGCCAGCAGCTTACGAGGAGTTGCAACTAATGAAAAACTGTTTTTT.

This clone was counted only a few times. The V and J genes are TRBV29-1 and TRBJ2-2, with unresolved D. The CDR3 has 13 amino acids. The V end lost 3 bases, the J end lost 1 base, and 6 bases lay between the germline ends. Germline assignment: CDR1 SQVTM and CDR2 ANQGSEA. CDR3 DNA sequence: TGCAGCGTTGACCTACTGAACACCGGGGAGCTGTTTTTT. It codes for CSVDLLNTGELFF.

The chain combines TRBV2 with TRBJ2-1; D remains unclear. This CDR3 region has 11 residues. Per the germline V gene, CDR1 is SNHLY and CDR2 is FYNNEI. V lost 5 bases and J lost 7, with 6 bases in between. DNA of the CDR3: TGTGCCAGCAGTTTGTGGAATGAGCAGTTCTTC. This gives the protein CASSLWNEQFF.

The chain has TRBV9 and TRBJ1-5; 10 nucleotides match TRBD1. The length of the CDR3 is 17 residues. Germline V gene data show CDR1 as SGDLS and CDR2 as YYNGEE. The V segment lost 1 base and the J segment 5 bases; nucleotides outside the gene matches: 9. DNA for the CDR3: TGTGCCAGCAGCGTACGACAGGGGGCGAGACTTGATCAGCCCCAGCATTTT. Protein product: CASSVRQGARLDQPQHF.

The V gene is TRBV5-1, the J gene TRBJ1-1, with 8 positions matching TRBD1. Germline lookup yields CDR1 SGHRS and CDR2 YFSETQ. The CDR3 is made up of 14 amino acids. With V trimmed by 1 base and J by 10 bases, 9 bases remained unmatched. The CDR3 reads CASSLRQGTLSAFF. The CDR3 DNA follows: TGCGCCAGCAGCTTGCGACAGGGGACCTTATCAGCTTTCTTT.

The rearrangement joins TRBV9 to TRBJ1-4, with D hard to call. CDR1 is SGDLS and CDR2 is YYNGEE in the germline V gene. V was trimmed by 3 bases and J by 1 base, leaving 4 bases between them. The length of the CDR3 is 13 residues. Here the CDR3 reads CASSGETNEKLFF. The CDR3 nucleotides read TGTGCCAGCAGCGGAGAAACTAATGAAAAACTGTTTTTT.

This chain joins TRBV28 and TRBJ1-5; maybe TRBD1 (5 bases). This CDR3 contains 13 residues. Germline-derived CDR1 and CDR2 are MDHEN and SYDVKM. Trimming removed 4 bases from V and 6 bases from J, with 10 bases in between. The CDR3 nucleotides read TGTGCCAGCAGTTGGCAGGGTGGTCAGCCCCAGCATTTT. This translates into CASSWQGGQPQHF.

The rearrangement joins TRBV29-1 to TRBJ1-1, with D possibly TRBD1 on 5 matching bases. Looked up from germline, CDR1 is SQVTM and CDR2 is ANQGSEA. The CDR3 consists of 12 residues. The V gene lost 2 bases and the J gene lost 8 bases, with 12 bases spanning the gap. CDR3 residues: CSVEFVGGEAFF. The CDR3, as DNA: TGCAGCGTTGAATTTGTCGGGGGGGAAGCTTTCTTT.

Worth noting for this clone: The same CDR3 also results from other DNA sequences found in this sample. The chain combines TRBV5-1 with TRBJ2-5; 15 bases align to TRBD2. J was trimmed by 2 bases and V by 5 bases; bases with no gene match: 10. CDR1 is SGHRS and CDR2 is YFSETQ in the germline V gene. This CDR3 contains 18 residues. The chain's CDR3 is CASSWGLAGGRGQETQYF. CDR3 sequence (DNA): TGCGCCAGCAGTTGGGGACTAGCGGGGGGCCGAGGACAAGAGACCCAGTACTTC.

The V gene is TRBV11-3, the J gene TRBJ2-6, with TRBD1 matching over 12 bases. V gave up 5 bases and J gave up 3 bases; unmatched junction bases: 5. CDR1 SGHNT and CDR2 YENEEA come from the germline V gene. The CDR3 length is 17 residues. The CDR3 bases are TGTGCCAGCAGCCCCGGGACAGGGGGCGATGGGGCCAACGTCCTGACTTTC. Its protein is CASSPGTGGDGANVLTF.

The chain uses TRBV15 and TRBJ1-1; 7 positions agree with TRBD1. The CDR3 runs to 13 residues. With 8 bases clipped from V and 2 bases from J, the junction kept 5 bases outside the gene matches. In germline, CDR1 is LNHNV, CDR2 YYDKDF (reference sequence). CDR3 region: CATQRDRNTEAFF. Written as DNA, the CDR3 is TGTGCCACCCAACGGGACAGAAACACTGAAGCTTTCTTT.

The rearrangement joins TRBV18 to TRBJ1-2, with 8 bases identical to TRBD1. J gave up 0 bases and V 3 bases, and 12 bases lay outside the gene matches. This CDR3 has 18 amino acids. CDR1 is KGHSH, CDR2 LQKENI, per germline. CDR3 loop: CASSPTGGQGLANYGYTF. CDR3 nucleotides: TGTGCCAGCTCACCCACCGGCGGACAGGGACTAGCTAACTATGGCTACACCTTC.

This clone appeared once. The gene calls are TRBV9 and TRBJ1-2; D not resolved. Trimming left V 0 bases short and J 7 bases short, with 10 bases between. Looked up from germline, CDR1 is SGDLS and CDR2 is YYNGEE. This CDR3 is 13 amino acids long. CDR3 protein: CASSVGGLGGYTF. The DNA for the CDR3 is TGTGCCAGCAGCGTAGGTGGGCTTGGTGGCTACACCTTC. Full variable domain (missing parts from reference TRBV9 and TRBJ1-2): DSGVTQTPKHLITATGQRVTLRCSPRSGDLSVYWYQQSLDQGLQFLIQYYNGEERAKGNILERFSAQQFPDLHSELNLSSLELGDSALYFCASSVGGLGGYTFGSGTRLTVV.

The chain couples TRBV5-1 to TRBJ2-7; 8 bases match TRBD1. This CDR3 spans 12 amino acids. Trimming at V came to 2 bases and at J to 6 bases, leaving 1 base not matched to a gene. The germline V gene has CDR1 SGHRS and CDR2 YFSETQ. CDR3 DNA sequence: TGCGCCAGCAGCTTACAGGGGGGCGAGCAGTACTTC. Protein: CASSLQGGEQYF.

CDR3 sequence (DNA): TGTGCCAGTGCAAAATTCCGGGAGGAAATACATAGCAATCAGCCCCAGCATTTT. It translates to CASAKFREEIHSNQPQHF. This chain uses TRBV19 with TRBJ1-5; D not resolved. Germline V gene lookup returns CDR1 LNHDA and CDR2 SQIVND (reference sequence). V was cut by 8 bases and J by 0 bases, with 23 bases left in between. There are 18 residues in the CDR3.

The rearrangement uses TRBV5-4 and TRBJ1-2, with 9 bases identical to TRBD1. Unmatched junction bases numbered 13, after V lost 3 bases and J lost 4 bases. This CDR3 is 17 amino acids long. CDR1 SGHNT and CDR2 YYREEE come from the germline V gene (reference sequence). CDR3: CASSSSGQGPTRYGYTF. The DNA of the CDR3 is TGTGCCAGCAGCTCCTCTGGACAGGGGCCAACTCGCTATGGCTACACCTTC.

The gene calls are TRBV5-1 and TRBJ2-5, with D possibly TRBD2 on 5 matching bases. CDR1 and CDR2 (germline): SGHRS, YFSETQ. Trimming removed 5 bases from V and 0 bases from J, with 8 bases in between. The CDR3 is 13 residues long. CDR3 nucleotide sequence: TGCGCCAGCAGTGTCGGGAACCAAGAGACCCAGTACTTC. This encodes CASSVGNQETQYF.

This chain joins TRBV7-9 and TRBJ1-2; D uncertain. V shed 2 bases and J shed 7 bases, with 11 bases lying between them. The CDR3 is 13 residues long. From germline, CDR1 is SEHNR and CDR2 FQNEAQ (reference sequence). The CDR3, as DNA: TGTGCCAGCAGCTTAATCTGGGTGGCTGGCTACACCTTC. Protein sequence: CASSLIWVAGYTF.

J is TRBJ2-5 and V is TRBV19; TRBD2 aligns across 8 bases. Germline loops: CDR1 LNHDA, CDR2 SQIVND (reference sequence). V shed 6 bases, J shed 5 bases, and the junction held 8 bases outside the gene matches. The CDR3 length is 14 residues. The CDR3 is CASSGRGGVETQYF. The CDR3 bases are TGTGCCAGTAGCGGTCGGGGGGGCGTGGAGACCCAGTACTTC.

This clone was seen more than once but under ten times. The chain couples TRBV28 to TRBJ1-2; D unresolved. This CDR3 is built from 14 residues. V lost 3 bases, J lost 2 bases, and 10 bases lay in between. In germline, CDR1 is MDHEN, CDR2 SYDVKM. CDR3 bases: TGTGCCAGCAGTTTTGGAAGAGCGAACTATGGCTACACCTTC. Translating gives CASSFGRANYGYTF.

V usage is TRBV10-3 and J usage is TRBJ2-3, with 8 bases matching TRBD1. The V and J ends lost 6 bases and 2 bases, in that order; junction bases with no gene match: 7. Germline CDR1 reads ENHRY; CDR2 reads SYGVKD. The CDR3 extends over 15 amino acids. CDR3 DNA sequence: TGTGCCATCAGGGATTCGGACAGGGTCACAGATACGCAGTATTTT. It translates to CAIRDSDRVTDTQYF.

J is TRBJ2-2 and V is TRBV5-8; D possibly matches TRBD1 or TRBD2 (5 bases each). V was trimmed by 4 bases and J by 1 base, leaving 11 bases between them. There are 15 residues in the CDR3. Germline V gene sequence: CDR1 SGHTS, CDR2 YDEGEE. The CDR3 loop reads CASSPGTVNTGELFF. In DNA, the CDR3 is TGTGCCAGCAGCCCGGGGACGGTGAACACCGGGGAGCTGTTTTTT. The full variable domain, its missing parts supplied by reference TRBV5-8 and TRBJ2-2, is EAGVTQSPTHLIKTRGQQATLRCSPISGHTSVYWYQQALGLGLQFLLWYDEGEERNRGNFPPRFSGRQFPNYSSELNVNALELEDSALYLCASSPGTVNTGELFFGEGSRLTVL.

In this sample, this clone turned up a few times. The J gene is TRBJ1-1, the V gene TRBV29-1; D is ambiguous. The CDR3 sequence is 11 residues long. The germline V and J ends were trimmed by 4 bases and 1 base, with 4 bases remaining between them. CDR1 is SQVTM, CDR2 ANQGSEA, per germline. CDR3 nucleotides: TGCAGCGTTGGACGGAACACTGAAGCTTTCTTT. Translating it yields CSVGRNTEAFF.